Listed below are T cell receptor beta chains from one sample, sequenced in a study of T cells in Graves' hyperthyroidism and ophthalmopathy. TCRdb passed the multiplex PCR reads through MiXCR, listing each CDR3 protein once. The profile shows 350,000 to 400,000 distinct CDR3 sequences, 15% to 20% of them singletons. Input material: blood. Receptors were obtained from a woman aged 18-30 years with Graves' hyperthyroidism. Both conserved end residues are part of each CDR3. A D gene is named only where the DNA matches it firmly. Not every row has a clone size; where given, it reads once, few, many or a size class.

clone size: many; V gene: TRBV6-1; D gene: TRBD1; J gene: TRBJ1-1; CDR3 protein: CASRTGDYTEAFF; CDR3 DNA: TGTGCCAGCAGGACAGGGGATTACACTGAAGCTTTCTTT
clone size: many; V gene: TRBV28; D gene: TRBD1; J gene: TRBJ2-6; CDR3 protein: CASSSRTGLSGANVLTF; CDR3 DNA: TGTGCCAGCAGTTCCCGGACAGGGCTCTCTGGGGCCAACGTCCTGACCTTC
clone size: -; V gene: TRBV18; D gene: -; J gene: TRBJ2-7; CDR3 protein: CASSPSLFAAWGGEQYF; CDR3 DNA: TGTGCCAGCTCACCATCCCTGTTCGCAGCGTGGGGTGGCGAGCAGTACTTC
clone size: -; V gene: TRBV6-2/TRBV6-3; D gene: -; J gene: TRBJ1-1; CDR3 protein: CASSSAREAFF; CDR3 DNA: TGTGCCAGCAGTTCGGCGCGGGAAGCTTTCTTT
clone size: many; V gene: TRBV5-1; D gene: TRBD2; J gene: TRBJ2-7; CDR3 protein: CASSFGTSGGPTYEQYF; CDR3 DNA: TGCGCCAGCAGCTTCGGAACCAGCGGGGGGCCCACCTACGAGCAGTACTTC
clone size: many; V gene: TRBV20-1; D gene: -; J gene: TRBJ2-7; CDR3 protein: CSAPSRGGGGYEQYF; CDR3 DNA: TGCAGTGCACCCTCCCGGGGCGGCGGTGGGTACGAGCAGTACTTC
clone size: -; V gene: TRBV20-1; D gene: TRBD2; J gene: TRBJ2-2; CDR3 protein: CSARALAAGELFF; CDR3 DNA: TGCAGTGCTAGAGCTCTAGCGGCCGGGGAGCTGTTTTTT
clone size: -; V gene: TRBV20-1; D gene: TRBD1; J gene: TRBJ1-2; CDR3 protein: CSAMTGAIGYTF; CDR3 DNA: TGCAGTGCTATGACAGGGGCTATCGGCTACACCTTC
clone size: many; V gene: TRBV20-1; D gene: -; J gene: TRBJ1-2; CDR3 protein: CSAPAQGSHGYTF; CDR3 DNA: TGCAGTGCCCCCGCACAGGGAAGTCATGGCTACACCTTC
clone size: -; V gene: TRBV5-1; D gene: -; J gene: TRBJ2-2; CDR3 protein: CASRPPRGRIRAGELFF; CDR3 DNA: TGCGCCAGCAGACCCCCTCGGGGTCGTATAAGGGCCGGGGAGCTGTTTTTT
clone size: many; V gene: TRBV10-1; D gene: TRBD1; J gene: TRBJ2-4; CDR3 protein: CASSDRGTGLDIQYF; CDR3 DNA: TGCGCCAGCAGTGACCGGGGGACAGGGTTGGACATTCAGTACTTC
clone size: many; V gene: TRBV15; D gene: TRBD1; J gene: TRBJ1-5; CDR3 protein: CATGWTGVDQPQHF; CDR3 DNA: TGTGCCACCGGGTGGACAGGGGTCGATCAGCCCCAGCATTTT
clone size: many; V gene: TRBV18; D gene: -; J gene: TRBJ1-1; CDR3 protein: CASSPMRTVAFF; CDR3 DNA: TGTGCCAGCTCACCAATGAGAACGGTTGCTTTCTTT
clone size: many; V gene: TRBV9; D gene: -; J gene: TRBJ1-2; CDR3 protein: CASSVDGRPDYGYTF; CDR3 DNA: TGTGCCAGCAGCGTAGATGGTCGCCCAGACTATGGCTACACCTTC
clone size: many; V gene: TRBV11-2; D gene: -; J gene: TRBJ2-7; CDR3 protein: CASSATGVQYF; CDR3 DNA: TGTGCCAGCAGCGCAACAGGAGTGCAGTACTTC
clone size: many; V gene: TRBV5-1; D gene: -; J gene: TRBJ1-1; CDR3 protein: CASSSGGARRTEAFF; CDR3 DNA: TGCGCCAGCAGCTCGGGGGGGGCTCGTCGGACTGAAGCTTTCTTT
clone size: few; V gene: TRBV15; D gene: -; J gene: TRBJ2-3; CDR3 protein: CATSRDRGPDTQYF; CDR3 DNA: TGTGCCACCAGCAGAGATCGGGGTCCTGATACGCAGTATTTT
clone size: many; V gene: TRBV6-4; D gene: -; J gene: TRBJ1-1; CDR3 protein: CASSEGGGGGKAFF; CDR3 DNA: TGTGCCAGCAGTGAGGGAGGCGGCGGGGGAAAAGCTTTCTTT
clone size: -; V gene: TRBV7-8; D gene: TRBD1; J gene: TRBJ2-5; CDR3 protein: CASSLFRDRGDTQYF; CDR3 DNA: TGTGCCAGCAGCTTATTCCGGGACAGGGGAGATACCCAGTACTTC
clone size: many; V gene: TRBV20-1; D gene: TRBD1; J gene: TRBJ1-2; CDR3 protein: CSAELWTGGDYGYTF; CDR3 DNA: TGCAGTGCGGAACTGTGGACAGGGGGAGACTATGGCTACACCTTC
clone size: -; V gene: TRBV4-1; D gene: TRBD2; J gene: TRBJ2-7; CDR3 protein: CASSQSGLAGELTYEQYF; CDR3 DNA: TGCGCCAGCAGCCAGTCTGGGCTAGCGGGGGAACTAACCTACGAGCAGTACTTC
clone size: many; V gene: TRBV28; D gene: TRBD1; J gene: TRBJ1-2; CDR3 protein: CASSGTGSYGYTF; CDR3 DNA: TGTGCCAGCAGTGGGACAGGGAGCTATGGCTACACCTTC
clone size: many; V gene: TRBV5-1; D gene: -; J gene: TRBJ1-2; CDR3 protein: CASRIGTGTHKPSDGYTF; CDR3 DNA: TGCGCCAGCAGAATTGGGACCGGGACGCACAAACCTTCGGATGGCTACACCTTC
clone size: many; V gene: TRBV6-5; D gene: -; J gene: TRBJ1-2; CDR3 protein: CASSYWGLDYTF; CDR3 DNA: TGTGCCAGCAGTTACTGGGGGTTGGACTACACCTTC
clone size: many; V gene: TRBV5-6; D gene: -; J gene: TRBJ2-5; CDR3 protein: CASSSAEAGETQYF; CDR3 DNA: TGTGCCAGCAGCTCAGCAGAGGCCGGGGAGACCCAGTACTTC
clone size: many; V gene: TRBV11-2; D gene: -; J gene: TRBJ1-2; CDR3 protein: CASSPRITF; CDR3 DNA: TGTGCCAGCAGCCCCAGAATCACCTTC
clone size: many; V gene: TRBV20-1; D gene: -; J gene: TRBJ1-1; CDR3 protein: CSARRALGNTEAFF; CDR3 DNA: TGCAGTGCTAGAAGGGCCCTTGGGAACACTGAAGCTTTCTTT
clone size: -; V gene: TRBV5-6; D gene: TRBD1; J gene: TRBJ2-2; CDR3 protein: CASSVGTGSTGELFF; CDR3 DNA: TGTGCCAGCAGCGTAGGGACAGGGAGCACCGGGGAGCTGTTTTTT
clone size: many; V gene: TRBV12-3/TRBV12-4; D gene: -; J gene: TRBJ1-3; CDR3 protein: CASSPGPGYSIYF; CDR3 DNA: TGTGCCAGCAGCCCGGGACCAGGTTACTCCATATATTTT
clone size: many; V gene: TRBV6-5; D gene: -; J gene: TRBJ2-5; CDR3 protein: CASRARRQETQYF; CDR3 DNA: TGTGCCAGCAGGGCACGGCGCCAAGAGACCCAGTACTTC
clone size: many; V gene: TRBV2; D gene: -; J gene: TRBJ2-7; CDR3 protein: CASSEARQSEQYF; CDR3 DNA: TGTGCCAGCAGTGAAGCGCGACAGAGCGAGCAGTACTTC
clone size: -; V gene: TRBV6-5; D gene: -; J gene: TRBJ1-1; CDR3 protein: CASSYPSGDTEAFF; CDR3 DNA: TGTGCCAGCAGTTACCCTTCGGGCGACACTGAAGCTTTCTTT
clone size: many; V gene: TRBV2; D gene: TRBD1; J gene: TRBJ1-1; CDR3 protein: CASSKIAGGNTEAFF; CDR3 DNA: TGTGCCAGCAGTAAAATCGCAGGGGGCAATACTGAAGCTTTCTTT
clone size: many; V gene: TRBV12-3/TRBV12-4; D gene: TRBD2; J gene: TRBJ2-5; CDR3 protein: CASSPTSGGGQETQYF; CDR3 DNA: TGTGCCAGCAGCCCGACTAGCGGGGGGGGTCAAGAGACCCAGTACTTC